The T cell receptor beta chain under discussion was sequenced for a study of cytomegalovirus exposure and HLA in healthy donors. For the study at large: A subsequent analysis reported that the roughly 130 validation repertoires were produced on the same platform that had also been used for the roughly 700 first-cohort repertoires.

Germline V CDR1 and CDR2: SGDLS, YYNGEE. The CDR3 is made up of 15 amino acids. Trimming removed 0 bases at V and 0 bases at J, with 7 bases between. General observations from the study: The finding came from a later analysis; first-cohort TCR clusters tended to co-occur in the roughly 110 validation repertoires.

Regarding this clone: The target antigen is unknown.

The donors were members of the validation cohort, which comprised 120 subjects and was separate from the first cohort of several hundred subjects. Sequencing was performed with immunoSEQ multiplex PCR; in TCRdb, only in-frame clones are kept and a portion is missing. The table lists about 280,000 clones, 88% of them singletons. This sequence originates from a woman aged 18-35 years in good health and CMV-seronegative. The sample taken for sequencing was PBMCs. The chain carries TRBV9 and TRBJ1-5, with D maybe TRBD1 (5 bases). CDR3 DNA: TGTGCCAGCAGCGTAGAGGGGCGTAGCAATCAGCCCCAGCATTTT. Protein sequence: CASSVEGRSNQPQHF.